Presented here are 18 T cell receptor beta chains from one specimen sequenced in a study of Graves' ophthalmopathy and Graves' hyperthyroidism. Amplification targeted the TCR beta CDR3 regions, with RNA transcripts as the source material. HTBI primers served in a first-round RT-PCR, which a second-round multiplex PCR followed. TCRdb re-called the multiplex PCR reads with MiXCR, one entry per CDR3 protein. Found here are about 700,000 distinct CDR3 sequences, more than 40% of them singletons; the top ten hold under 3.5%. Sequencing was performed on peripheral blood. Receptor source: an adult man with Graves' ophthalmopathy.

The chain couples TRBV7-9 to TRBJ1-1, with no clear D. Deletions cut 7 bases from V and 1 base from J, with 16 bases between. The V gene's germline CDR1 is SEHNR and CDR2 FQNEAQ (reference sequence). This CDR3 is 15 amino acids long. The CDR3 is CASTRPGRANTEAFF. The CDR3 nucleotides read TGTGCCAGCACTAGACCGGGGAGGGCGAACACTGAAGCTTTCTTT.

This clonotype was recorded many times. The rearrangement uses TRBV10-3 and TRBJ1-3; TRBD1 might be the D (6 bases). CDR3 length equals 16 residues. Germline CDR1 reads ENHRY; CDR2 reads SYGVKD. V was pared by 3 bases and J by 2 bases, with 14 bases between. CDR3 bases: TGTGCCATCAGTGATCCCAACAGGGCAACTGGAAACACCATATATTTT. As protein: CAISDPNRATGNTIYF.

The chain joins TRBV7-9 to TRBJ2-7, with TRBD2 matching over 7 bases. CDR1 SEHNR and CDR2 FQNEAQ come from the germline V gene (reference sequence). CDR3 length: 15 residues. The junction had 7 bases not matched to a gene; V was cut back by 1 base and J by 4 bases. The CDR3 DNA is TGTGCCAGCAGCTTAGTTGGGGGGGGGTCATACGAGCAGTACGTC. This translates into CASSLVGGGSYEQYV.

This clonotype was detected many times. V gene TRBV9 combines with J gene TRBJ2-5, with 8 bases lining up with TRBD2. With V trimmed by 3 bases and J by 5 bases, 12 bases remained unmatched. The germline V gene encodes CDR1 SGDLS and CDR2 YYNGEE. CDR3 length: 16 residues. This chain's CDR3 is CASSARRGAGGETQYF. CDR3 DNA sequence: TGTGCCAGCAGCGCCCGCCGTGGGGCGGGAGGTGAGACCCAGTACTTC.

This clonotype was observed at least ten times. For the CDR3, the DNA is TGTGCCAGCAGCAAGCGGGGGGCGGGAGAGACCCAGTACTTC. Amino acid sequence: CASSKRGAGETQYF. The rearrangement uses TRBV7-8 and TRBJ2-5; TRBD2 agrees at 9 bases. The length of the CDR3 is 14 residues. CDR1 is SGHVS and CDR2 is FQNEAQ in the germline V gene. V dropped 5 bases and J dropped 4; count of bases not matched to a gene: 5.

The chain links TRBV29-1 to TRBJ2-6; TRBD2 might be the D (5 bases). Trimming pared 6 bases from V and 9 bases from J, leaving 9 bases between. There are 11 residues in the CDR3. CDR1 and CDR2 from the germline V gene are SQVTM and ANQGSEA. CDR3 sequence (DNA): TGCAGCGTAGGTCGGGACAACGTCCTGACTTTC. This gives the protein CSVGRDNVLTF.

The CDR3 bases are TGTGCCAGCAGCCGACAGGGGGCGATTCGCTACACCTTC. This translates into CASSRQGAIRYTF. The chain combines TRBV7-8 with TRBJ1-2; 10 bases match TRBD1. V lost 5 bases, J lost 9 bases, and 6 bases stayed unmatched. Per the germline V gene, CDR1 is SGHVS and CDR2 is FQNEAQ. The CDR3 sequence is 13 residues long.

This clonotype was counted between two and nine times. The DNA for the CDR3 is TGTGCCAGCAGTTACCTAGGACACACCTACGAGCAGTACTTC. Its protein is CASSYLGHTYEQYF. J is TRBJ2-7 and V is TRBV6-6, with D possibly matching TRBD1 (5 bases). Trimming shortened V by 2 bases and J by 2 bases, and 10 bases separated the two germline ends. The CDR3 loop spans 14 amino acids. CDR1 and CDR2 from the germline V gene are MNHNY and SVGAGI (reference sequence).

Many counts were recorded for this clonotype. This chain links TRBV7-9 with TRBJ1-2; D not resolved. The germline V gene has CDR1 SEHNR and CDR2 FQNEAQ (reference sequence). The CDR3 spans 12 residues. V was cut by 3 bases and J by 6 bases, with 8 bases left in between. This CDR3 is CASSFSSDGYTF. The CDR3 coding sequence is TGTGCCAGCAGCTTTAGTTCGGATGGCTACACCTTC.

This chain connects TRBV9 to TRBJ1-1; a weak D match, TRBD1 (6 bases). Trimming stripped 0 bases from V and 7 bases from J, with 13 bases between. CDR3 length: 14 residues. CDR1 and CDR2 (germline): SGDLS, YYNGEE. Here the CDR3 DNA reads TGTGCCAGCAGCGTAGGTTTACAGGGTGATGAAGCTTTCTTT. Its protein is CASSVGLQGDEAFF.

V usage is TRBV25-1 and J usage is TRBJ1-1; TRBD1 might be the D (5 bases). Per the germline V gene, CDR1 is MGHDK and CDR2 is SYGVNS. V lost 3 bases to trimming and J lost 1 base, with 12 bases between them. This CDR3 comprises 15 residues. In DNA form, the CDR3 reads TGTGCCAGCAGTGAGTATTGGGGACGGAACACTGAAGCTTTCTTT. Translating gives CASSEYWGRNTEAFF. Combining the CDR3 with reference TRBV25-1 and TRBJ1-1 gives the whole variable domain EADIYQTPRYLVIGTGKKITLECSQTMGHDKMYWYQQDPGMELHLIHYSYGVNSTEKGDLSSESTVSRIRTEHFPLTLESARPSHTSQYLCASSEYWGRNTEAFFGQGTRLTVV.

This clonotype was detected ten times or more. This chain links TRBV15 with TRBJ2-7; D may be TRBD1 (6 bases). The length of the CDR3 is 17 residues. Germline loops: CDR1 LNHNV, CDR2 YYDKDF (reference sequence). With 1 base removed from V and 4 bases from J, the gap between germline ends came to 20 bases. The CDR3 DNA sequence: TGTGCCACCAGCAGAGGGGCGGTGGAAAGACAGGCGTACGAGCAGTACTTC. Protein sequence: CATSRGAVERQAYEQYF. The whole variable domain, filled in from reference TRBV15 and TRBJ2-7, reads DAMVIQNPRYQVTQFGKPVTLSCSQTLNHNVMYWYQQKSSQAPKLLFHYYDKDFNNEADTPDNFQSRRPNTSFCFLDIRSPGLGDTAMYLCATSRGAVERQAYEQYFGPGTRLTVT.

The chain carries TRBV2 and TRBJ1-5; D gene unclear. V was clipped by 4 bases and J by 6 bases, with 13 bases between them. This CDR3 region has 14 residues. Per the germline V gene, CDR1 is SNHLY and CDR2 is FYNNEI. The CDR3 nucleotides are TGTGCCAGCAGTGTACAGAGAAGGAGTCAGCCCCAGCATTTT. Protein product: CASSVQRRSQPQHF.

The chain couples TRBV20-1 to TRBJ1-2; possible D gene TRBD1, 5 bases. The V end lost 0 bases, the J end lost 8 bases, and 19 bases lay between the germline ends. The CDR3 runs 15 residues. Germline assignment: CDR1 DFQATT and CDR2 SNEGSKA (reference sequence). In DNA, the CDR3 is TGCAGTGCTAGAGATTCGCAGGGCCCCTCTAAGGGCTACACCTTC. Protein product: CSARDSQGPSKGYTF.

The chain employs TRBV29-1 and TRBJ2-6; perhaps TRBD2 as D (6 bases). From germline, CDR1 is SQVTM and CDR2 ANQGSEA. V lost 7 bases and J 3 bases, leaving 13 bases between the germline ends. The length of the CDR3 is 14 residues. CDR3 region: CSGLGGNGANVLTF. In DNA, the CDR3 is TGCAGCGGCCTGGGCGGGAATGGGGCCAACGTCCTGACTTTC.

This clonotype came up a few times. The genes are TRBV13 and TRBJ2-7; 10 bases fit TRBD1. The end of the DNA aligns better with TRBJ2-1, so the J call may be wrong. The CDR3 spans 15 residues. Germline V lookup: CDR1 PRHDT, CDR2 FYEKMQ (reference sequence). The CDR3 protein is CASRTAGTGESEQFF. The CDR3 DNA sequence: TGTGCCAGTAGGACGGCCGGGACAGGGGAGAGTGAGCAGTTCTTC.

The chain employs TRBV5-1 and TRBJ1-2; D may be TRBD1 (6 bases). The CDR3 is made up of 15 amino acids. Germline V gene lookup returns CDR1 SGHRS and CDR2 YFSETQ. Between the trimmed V and J ends, which lost 0 bases and 8 bases, there was a span of 17 bases. CDR3: CASSLEGQGGEGYTF. The DNA of the CDR3 is TGCGCCAGCAGCTTGGAAGGTCAAGGGGGAGAGGGCTACACCTTC.

This clonotype showed up many times. The rearrangement joins TRBV10-2 to TRBJ2-5, with a weak D call TRBD2 (6 bases). The germline gives CDR1 WSHSY, CDR2 SAAADI. V lost 6 bases to trimming and J lost 3 bases, with 11 bases between them. This CDR3 is 13 amino acids long. This CDR3 reads CASRPRTKETQYF. In DNA, the CDR3 is TGCGCCAGCAGGCCCCGGACTAAAGAGACCCAGTACTTC.